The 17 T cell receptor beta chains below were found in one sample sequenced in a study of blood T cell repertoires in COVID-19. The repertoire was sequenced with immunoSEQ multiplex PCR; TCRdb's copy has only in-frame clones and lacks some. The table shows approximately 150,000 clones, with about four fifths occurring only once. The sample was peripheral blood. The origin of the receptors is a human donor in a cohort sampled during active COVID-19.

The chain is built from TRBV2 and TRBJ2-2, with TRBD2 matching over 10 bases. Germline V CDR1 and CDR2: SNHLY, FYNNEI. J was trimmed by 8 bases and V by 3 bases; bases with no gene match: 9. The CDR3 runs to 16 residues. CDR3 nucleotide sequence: TGTGCCAGCAGTGACGCAAGCGGGAGGGCCAGAGGGGAGCTGTTTTTT. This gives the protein CASSDASGRARGELFF.

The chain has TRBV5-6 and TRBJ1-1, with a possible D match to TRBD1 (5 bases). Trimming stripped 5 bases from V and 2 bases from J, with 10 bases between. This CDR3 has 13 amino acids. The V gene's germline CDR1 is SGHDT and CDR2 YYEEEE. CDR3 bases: TGTGCCAGCAGTTCCACAGGCAACACTGAAGCTTTCTTT. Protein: CASSSTGNTEAFF.

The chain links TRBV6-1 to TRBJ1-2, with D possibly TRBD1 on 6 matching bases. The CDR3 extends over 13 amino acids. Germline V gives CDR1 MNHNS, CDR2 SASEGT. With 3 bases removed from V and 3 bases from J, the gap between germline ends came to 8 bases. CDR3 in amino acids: CASSEGAYYGYTF. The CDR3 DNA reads TGTGCCAGCAGTGAGGGGGCCTACTATGGCTACACCTTC.

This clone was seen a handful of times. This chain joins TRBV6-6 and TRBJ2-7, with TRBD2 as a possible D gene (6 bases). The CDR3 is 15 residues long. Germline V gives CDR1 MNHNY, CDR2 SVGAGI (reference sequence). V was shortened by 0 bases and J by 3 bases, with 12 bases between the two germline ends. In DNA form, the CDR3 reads TGTGCCAGCAGTTACTCCCCCATCGGGAGCTACGAGCAGTACTTC. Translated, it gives CASSYSPIGSYEQYF.

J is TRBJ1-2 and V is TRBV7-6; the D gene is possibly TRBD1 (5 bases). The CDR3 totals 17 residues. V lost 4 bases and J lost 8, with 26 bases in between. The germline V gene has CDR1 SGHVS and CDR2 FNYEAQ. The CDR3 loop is CASSSLPPGGGSGGYTF. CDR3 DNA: TGTGCCAGCAGCTCCCTCCCCCCCGGGGGTGGCTCCGGGGGCTACACCTTC.

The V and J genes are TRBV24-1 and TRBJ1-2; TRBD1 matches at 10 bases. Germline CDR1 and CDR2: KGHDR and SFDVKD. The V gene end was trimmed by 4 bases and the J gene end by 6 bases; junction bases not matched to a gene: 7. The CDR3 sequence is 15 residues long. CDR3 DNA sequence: TGTGCCACCAGTGACCCCACTGACAGGGGGCATGGCTACACCTTC. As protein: CATSDPTDRGHGYTF.

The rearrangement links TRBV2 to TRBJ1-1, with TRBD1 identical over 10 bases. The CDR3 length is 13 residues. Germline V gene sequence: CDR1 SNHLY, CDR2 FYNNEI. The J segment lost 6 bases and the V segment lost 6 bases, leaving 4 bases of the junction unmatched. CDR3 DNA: TGTGCCAGCAGAATCGGGACAGGGGCTGAAGCTTTCTTT. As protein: CASRIGTGAEAFF.

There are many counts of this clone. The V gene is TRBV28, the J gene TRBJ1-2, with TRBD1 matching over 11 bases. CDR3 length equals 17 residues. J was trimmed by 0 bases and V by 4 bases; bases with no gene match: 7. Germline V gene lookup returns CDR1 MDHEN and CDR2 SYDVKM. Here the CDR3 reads CASSSPGQGGANYGYTF. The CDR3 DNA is TGTGCCAGCAGTTCTCCGGGACAGGGGGGTGCTAACTATGGCTACACCTTC.

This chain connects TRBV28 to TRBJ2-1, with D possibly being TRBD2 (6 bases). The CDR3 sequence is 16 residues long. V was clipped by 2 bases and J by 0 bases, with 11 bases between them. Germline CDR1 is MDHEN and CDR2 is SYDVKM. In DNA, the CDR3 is TGTGCCAGCAGTTTAGGGGGACTCATCTCCTACAATGAGCAGTTCTTC. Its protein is CASSLGGLISYNEQFF. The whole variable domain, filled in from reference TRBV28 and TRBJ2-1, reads DVKVTQSSRYLVKRTGEKVFLECVQDMDHENMFWYRQDPGLGLRLIYFSYDVKMKEKGDIPEGYSVSREKKERFSLILESASTNQTSMYLCASSLGGLISYNEQFFGPGTRLTVL.

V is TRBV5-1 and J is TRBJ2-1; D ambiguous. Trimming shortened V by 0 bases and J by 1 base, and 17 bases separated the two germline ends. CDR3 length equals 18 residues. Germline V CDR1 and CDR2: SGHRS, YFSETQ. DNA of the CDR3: TGCGCCAGCAGCTTGGACTCACTGCCACTCCTTTCCTACAATGAGCAGTTCTTC. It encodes CASSLDSLPLLSYNEQFF.

The chain's CDR3 is CASSLTEQYF. The CDR3, as DNA: TGTGCCAGCAGCTTAACAGAGCAGTACTTC. The chain is built from TRBV7-8 and TRBJ2-7, with no clear D. Germline loops: CDR1 SGHVS, CDR2 FQNEAQ. The length of the CDR3 is 10 residues. The V end lost 2 bases, the J end lost 7 bases, and 3 bases lay between the germline ends.

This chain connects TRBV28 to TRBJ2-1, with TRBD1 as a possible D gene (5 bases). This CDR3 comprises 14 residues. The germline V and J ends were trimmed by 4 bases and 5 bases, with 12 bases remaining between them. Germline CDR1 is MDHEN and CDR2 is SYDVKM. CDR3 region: CASSSPGFDNEQFF. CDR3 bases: TGTGCCAGCAGTTCTCCAGGGTTCGACAATGAGCAGTTCTTC.

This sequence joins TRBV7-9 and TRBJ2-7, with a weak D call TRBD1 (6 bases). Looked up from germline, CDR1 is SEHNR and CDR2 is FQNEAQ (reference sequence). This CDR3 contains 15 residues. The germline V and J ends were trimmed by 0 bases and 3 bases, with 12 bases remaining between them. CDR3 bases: TGTGCCAGCAGCTTAGCCCCGGGACAAGACTACGAGCAGTACTTC. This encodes CASSLAPGQDYEQYF.

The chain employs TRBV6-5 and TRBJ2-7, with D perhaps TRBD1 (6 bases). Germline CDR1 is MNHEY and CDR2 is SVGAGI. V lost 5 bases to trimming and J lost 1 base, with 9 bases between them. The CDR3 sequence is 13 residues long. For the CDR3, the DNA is TGTGCCAGCAGTAAACAGGGTTCCTACGAGCAGTACTTC. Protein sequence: CASSKQGSYEQYF.

The CDR3 region has the DNA TGTGCCAGCTCACCAACTGGACTAGCGGGAGGCAATGAGCAGTTCTTC. This gives the protein CASSPTGLAGGNEQFF. The J gene is TRBJ2-1, the V gene TRBV18; 14 bases fit TRBD2. CDR1 and CDR2 from the germline V gene are KGHSH and LQKENI. The CDR3 is 16 residues long. Trimming took 2 bases from V and 6 from J; bases not matched to a gene: 3.

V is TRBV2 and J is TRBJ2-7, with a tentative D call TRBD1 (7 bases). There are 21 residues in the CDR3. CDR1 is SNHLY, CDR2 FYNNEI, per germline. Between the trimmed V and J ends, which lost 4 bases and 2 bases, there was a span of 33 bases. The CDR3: CASSVSGQGDGLGGSTYEQYF. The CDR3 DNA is TGTGCCAGCAGTGTGTCCGGGCAGGGGGACGGCCTAGGGGGGTCCACCTACGAGCAGTACTTC.

The CDR3 bases are TGTGCCAGCAGCCGCCCAGGGACCTATAATTCACCCCTCCACTTT. Translated: CASSRPGTYNSPLHF. The J gene is TRBJ1-6, the V gene TRBV6-2 or TRBV6-3; perhaps TRBD1 as D (5 bases). V gave up 6 bases and J gave up 2 bases, with 11 bases separating them. Germline V gives CDR1 MNHEY, CDR2 SVGEGT. The CDR3 covers 15 residues.